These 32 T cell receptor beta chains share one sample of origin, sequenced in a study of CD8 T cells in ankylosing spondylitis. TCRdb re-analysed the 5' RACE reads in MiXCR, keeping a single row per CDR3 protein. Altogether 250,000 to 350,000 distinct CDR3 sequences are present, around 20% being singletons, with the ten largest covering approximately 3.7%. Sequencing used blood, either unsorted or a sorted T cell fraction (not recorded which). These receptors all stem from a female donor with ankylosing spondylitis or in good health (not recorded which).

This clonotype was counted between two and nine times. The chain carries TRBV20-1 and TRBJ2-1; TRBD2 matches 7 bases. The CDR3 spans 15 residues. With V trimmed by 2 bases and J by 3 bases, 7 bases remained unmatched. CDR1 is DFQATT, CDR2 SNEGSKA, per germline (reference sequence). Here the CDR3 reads CSARPLAEHYNEQFF. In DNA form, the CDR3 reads TGCAGTGCTAGACCTCTAGCGGAACACTACAATGAGCAGTTCTTC.

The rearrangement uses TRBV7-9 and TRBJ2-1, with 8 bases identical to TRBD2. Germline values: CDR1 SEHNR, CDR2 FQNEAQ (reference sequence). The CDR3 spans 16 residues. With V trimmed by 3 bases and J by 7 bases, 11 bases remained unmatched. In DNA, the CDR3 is TGTGCCAGCAGCTTCATCCGGGAGGGCCTTTTTAATGAGCAGTTCTTC. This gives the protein CASSFIREGLFNEQFF.

The CDR3 protein is CASSRGLAVNNEQFF. In DNA form, the CDR3 reads TGTGCCAGCAGCCGGGGACTAGCGGTTAACAATGAGCAGTTCTTC. The V gene is TRBV7-2, the J gene TRBJ2-1; 11 bases are a match to TRBD2. Germline lookup yields CDR1 SGHTA and CDR2 FQGNSA. The CDR3 consists of 15 residues. The V and J ends lost 5 bases and 5 bases, in that order; junction bases with no gene match: 5.

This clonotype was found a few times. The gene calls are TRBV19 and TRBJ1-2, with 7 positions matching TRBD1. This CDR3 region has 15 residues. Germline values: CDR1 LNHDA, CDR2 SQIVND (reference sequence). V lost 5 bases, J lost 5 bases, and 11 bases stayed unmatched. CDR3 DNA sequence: TGTGCCAGTAGTCCATCCAGGGGGGCGCAGTATGGCTACACCTTC. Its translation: CASSPSRGAQYGYTF. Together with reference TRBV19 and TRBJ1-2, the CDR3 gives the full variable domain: DGGITQSPKYLFRKEGQNVTLSCEQNLNHDAMYWYRQDPGQGLRLIYYSQIVNDFQKGDIAEGYSVSREKKESFPLTVTSAQKNPTAFYLCASSPSRGAQYGYTFGSGTRLTVV.

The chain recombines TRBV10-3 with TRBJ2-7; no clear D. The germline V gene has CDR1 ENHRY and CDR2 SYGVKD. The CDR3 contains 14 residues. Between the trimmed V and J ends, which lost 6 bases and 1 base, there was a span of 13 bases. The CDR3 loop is CAISGVLDSYEQYF. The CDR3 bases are TGTGCCATCAGCGGTGTCCTAGATTCCTACGAGCAGTACTTC.

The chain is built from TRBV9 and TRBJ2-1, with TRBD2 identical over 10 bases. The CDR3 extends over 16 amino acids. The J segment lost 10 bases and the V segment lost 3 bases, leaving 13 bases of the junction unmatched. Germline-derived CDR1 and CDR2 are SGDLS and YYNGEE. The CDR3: CASSAGVLAGVGEQFF. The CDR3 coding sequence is TGTGCCAGCAGCGCAGGGGTCCTAGCGGGAGTCGGGGAGCAGTTCTTC.

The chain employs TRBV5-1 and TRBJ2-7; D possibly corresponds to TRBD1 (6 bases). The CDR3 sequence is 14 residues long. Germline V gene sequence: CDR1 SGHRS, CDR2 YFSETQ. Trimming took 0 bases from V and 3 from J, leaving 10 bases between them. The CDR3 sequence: CASSLGGDIYEQYF. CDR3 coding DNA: TGCGCCAGCAGCTTGGGTGGGGACATCTACGAGCAGTACTTC.

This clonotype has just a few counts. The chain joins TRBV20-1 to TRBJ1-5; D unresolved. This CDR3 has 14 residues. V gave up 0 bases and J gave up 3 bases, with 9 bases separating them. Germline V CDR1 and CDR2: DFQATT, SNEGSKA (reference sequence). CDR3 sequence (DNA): TGCAGTGCTAGAGAGGGCATTGTCAATCAGCCCCAGCATTTT. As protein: CSAREGIVNQPQHF.

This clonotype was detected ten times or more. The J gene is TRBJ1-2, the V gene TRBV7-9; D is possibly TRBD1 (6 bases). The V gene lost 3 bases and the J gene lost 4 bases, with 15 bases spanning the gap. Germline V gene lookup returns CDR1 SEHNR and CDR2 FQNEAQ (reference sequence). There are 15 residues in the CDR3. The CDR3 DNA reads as TGTGCCAGCAGCTTTTGGACAGAAACCCTCTATGGCTACACCTTC. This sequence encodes CASSFWTETLYGYTF. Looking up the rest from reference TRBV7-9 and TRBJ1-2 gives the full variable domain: DTGVSQNPRHKITKRGQNVTFRCDPISEHNRLYWYRQTLGQGPEFLTYFQNEAQLEKSRLLSDRFSAERPKGSFSTLEIQRTEQGDSAMYLCASSFWTETLYGYTFGSGTRLTVV.

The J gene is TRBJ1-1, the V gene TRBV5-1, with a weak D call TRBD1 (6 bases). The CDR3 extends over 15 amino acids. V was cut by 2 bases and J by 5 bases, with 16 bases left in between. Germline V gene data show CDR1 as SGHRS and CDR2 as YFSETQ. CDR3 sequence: CASSFSTGLGTEAFF. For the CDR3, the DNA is TGCGCCAGCAGCTTCTCCACAGGGTTAGGGACTGAAGCTTTCTTT.

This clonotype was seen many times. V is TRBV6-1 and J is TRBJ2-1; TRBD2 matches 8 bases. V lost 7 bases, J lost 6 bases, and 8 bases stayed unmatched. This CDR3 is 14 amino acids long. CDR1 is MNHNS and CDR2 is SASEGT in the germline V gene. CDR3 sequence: CASKYGTRANEQFF. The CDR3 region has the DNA TGTGCCAGCAAATATGGGACTAGAGCCAATGAGCAGTTCTTC.

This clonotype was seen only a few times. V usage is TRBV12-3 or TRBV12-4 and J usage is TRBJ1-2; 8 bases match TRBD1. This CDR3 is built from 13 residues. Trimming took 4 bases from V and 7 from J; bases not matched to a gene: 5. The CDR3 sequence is CASSYQGALGYTF. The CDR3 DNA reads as TGTGCCAGCAGTTACCAGGGGGCGCTTGGCTACACCTTC.

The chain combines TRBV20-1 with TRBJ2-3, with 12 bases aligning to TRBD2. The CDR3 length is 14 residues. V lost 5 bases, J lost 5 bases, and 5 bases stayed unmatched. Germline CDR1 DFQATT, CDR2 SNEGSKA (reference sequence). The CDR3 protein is CSALAGGMVDTQYF. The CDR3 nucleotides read TGCAGTGCTCTAGCGGGAGGGATGGTAGATACGCAGTATTTT.

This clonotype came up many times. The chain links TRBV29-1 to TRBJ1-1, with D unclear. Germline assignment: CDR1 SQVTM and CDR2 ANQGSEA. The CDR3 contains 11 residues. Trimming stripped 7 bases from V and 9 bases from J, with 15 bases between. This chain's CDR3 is CSGEIGAQAFF. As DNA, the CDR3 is TGCAGCGGGGAAATAGGAGCTCAAGCTTTCTTT.

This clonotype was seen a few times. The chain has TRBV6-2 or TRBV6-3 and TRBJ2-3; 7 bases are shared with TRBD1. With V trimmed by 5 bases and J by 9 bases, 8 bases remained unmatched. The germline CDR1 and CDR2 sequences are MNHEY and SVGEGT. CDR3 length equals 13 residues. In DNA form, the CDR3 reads TGTGCCAGCAGTGCCTCCACAGGGGCAACGCAGTATTTT. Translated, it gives CASSASTGATQYF.

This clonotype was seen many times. The CDR3, as DNA: TGCAGTGCTAGAGAGGGCCGCCTCAGGGAGCAGTACTTC. Residues: CSAREGRLREQYF. The genes are TRBV20-1 and TRBJ2-7; D remains unclear. The CDR3 runs to 13 residues. Trimming took off 0 bases at V and 7 bases at J, with 13 bases between the two ends. In germline, CDR1 is DFQATT, CDR2 SNEGSKA (reference sequence).

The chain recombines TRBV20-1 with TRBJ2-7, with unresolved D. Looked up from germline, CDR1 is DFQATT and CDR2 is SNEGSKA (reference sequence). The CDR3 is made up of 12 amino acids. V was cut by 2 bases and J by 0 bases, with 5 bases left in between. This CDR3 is CSARLSSYEQYF. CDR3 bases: TGCAGTGCTAGACTCAGCTCCTACGAGCAGTACTTC.

The CDR3 region has the DNA TGCAGTGCTAGAATTACTACGCCCGGGGAGCTGTTTTTT. Translation gives CSARITTPGELFF. This chain links TRBV20-1 with TRBJ2-2, with D unclear. V lost 2 bases, J lost 6 bases, and 10 bases lay in between. Germline V gives CDR1 DFQATT, CDR2 SNEGSKA (reference sequence). This CDR3 is 13 amino acids long.

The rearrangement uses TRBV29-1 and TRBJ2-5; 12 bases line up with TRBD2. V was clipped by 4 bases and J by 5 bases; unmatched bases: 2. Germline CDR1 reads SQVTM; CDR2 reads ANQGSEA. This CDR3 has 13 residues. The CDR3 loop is CSVVTSGSETQYF. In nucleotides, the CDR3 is TGCAGCGTTGTGACTAGCGGGAGCGAGACCCAGTACTTC. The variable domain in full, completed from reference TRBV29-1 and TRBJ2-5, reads SAVISQKPSRDICQRGTSLTIQCQVDSQVTMMFWYRQQPGQSLTLIATANQGSEATYESGFVIDKFPISRPNLTFSTLTVSNMSPEDSSIYLCSVVTSGSETQYFGPGTRLLVL.

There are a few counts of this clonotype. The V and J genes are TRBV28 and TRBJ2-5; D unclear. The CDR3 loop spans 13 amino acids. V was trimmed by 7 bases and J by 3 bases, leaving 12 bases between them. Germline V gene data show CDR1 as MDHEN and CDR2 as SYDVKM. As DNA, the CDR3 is TGTGCCAGCAAGATCCGTTTGAAAGAGACCCAGTACTTC. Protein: CASKIRLKETQYF.

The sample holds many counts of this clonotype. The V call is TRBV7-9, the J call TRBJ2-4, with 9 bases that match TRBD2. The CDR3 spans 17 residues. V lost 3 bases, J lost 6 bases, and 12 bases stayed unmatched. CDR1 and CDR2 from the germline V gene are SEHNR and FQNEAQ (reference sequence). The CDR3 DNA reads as TGTGCCAGCAGCTTCCTAGTAGCGGGAGCACCGATAAACATTCAGTACTTC. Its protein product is CASSFLVAGAPINIQYF.

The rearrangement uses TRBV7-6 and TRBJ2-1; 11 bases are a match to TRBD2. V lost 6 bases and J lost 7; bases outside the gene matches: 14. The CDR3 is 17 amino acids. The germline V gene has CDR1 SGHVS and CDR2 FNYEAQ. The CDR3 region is CASSHRVAGGPGNEQFF. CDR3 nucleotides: TGTGCCAGCAGTCACAGGGTAGCGGGAGGGCCGGGGAATGAGCAGTTCTTC.

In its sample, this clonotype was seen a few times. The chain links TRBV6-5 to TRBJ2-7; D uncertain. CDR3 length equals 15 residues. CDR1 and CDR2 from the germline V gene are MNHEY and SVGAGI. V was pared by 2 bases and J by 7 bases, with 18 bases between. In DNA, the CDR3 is TGTGCCAGCAGTTACGGGCAGGTGGTGGCTGGGGAGCAGTACTTC. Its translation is CASSYGQVVAGEQYF.

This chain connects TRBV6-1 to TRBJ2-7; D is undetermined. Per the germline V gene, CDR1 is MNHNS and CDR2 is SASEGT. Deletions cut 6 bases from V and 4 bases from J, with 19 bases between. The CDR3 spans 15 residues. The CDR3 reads CASRADGAVRYEQYF. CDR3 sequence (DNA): TGTGCCAGCAGAGCCGACGGAGCCGTACGATACGAGCAGTACTTC.

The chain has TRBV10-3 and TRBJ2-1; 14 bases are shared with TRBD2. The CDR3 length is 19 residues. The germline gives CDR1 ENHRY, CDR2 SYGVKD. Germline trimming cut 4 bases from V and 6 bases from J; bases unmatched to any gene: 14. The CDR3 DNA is TGTGCCATCAGTGCGGGACTAGCGGGAGATGGACCTATGGGCAATGAGCAGTTCTTC. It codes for CAISAGLAGDGPMGNEQFF.

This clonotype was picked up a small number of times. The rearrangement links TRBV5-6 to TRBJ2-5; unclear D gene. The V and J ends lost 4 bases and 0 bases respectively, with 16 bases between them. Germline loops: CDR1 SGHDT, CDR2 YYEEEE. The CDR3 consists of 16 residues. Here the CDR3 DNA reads TGTGCCAGCAGCAAACTACCGACGGTGTACCAAGAGACCCAGTACTTC. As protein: CASSKLPTVYQETQYF.

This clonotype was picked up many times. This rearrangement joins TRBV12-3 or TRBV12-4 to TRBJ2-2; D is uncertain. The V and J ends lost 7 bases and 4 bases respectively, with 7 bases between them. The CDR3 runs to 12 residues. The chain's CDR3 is CASIPSTGELFF. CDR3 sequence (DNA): TGTGCCAGCATCCCATCCACCGGGGAGCTGTTTTTT.

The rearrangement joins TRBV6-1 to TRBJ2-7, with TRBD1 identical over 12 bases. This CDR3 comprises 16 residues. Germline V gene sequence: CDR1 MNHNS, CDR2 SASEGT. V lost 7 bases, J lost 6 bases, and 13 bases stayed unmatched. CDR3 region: CASTDPSGTGGFEQYF. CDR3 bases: TGTGCCAGCACTGACCCCTCGGGGACAGGGGGCTTCGAGCAGTACTTC.

Written as DNA, the CDR3 is TGTGCCAGCAGCTTTTCAGGGGAGAATGAAAAACTGTTTTTT. Translation: CASSFSGENEKLFF. The gene calls are TRBV7-8 and TRBJ1-4, with D possibly matching TRBD1 (6 bases). The V and J ends lost 3 bases and 5 bases respectively, with 10 bases between them. Germline-derived CDR1 and CDR2 are SGHVS and FQNEAQ. CDR3 length: 14 residues.

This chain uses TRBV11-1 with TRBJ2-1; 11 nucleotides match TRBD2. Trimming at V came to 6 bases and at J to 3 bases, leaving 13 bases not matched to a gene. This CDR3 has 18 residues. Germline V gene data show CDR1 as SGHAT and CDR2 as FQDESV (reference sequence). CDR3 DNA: TGTGCCAGCAGTCTAGAGAGACTAGCGGGAAAAGGCTACAATGAGCAGTTCTTC. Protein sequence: CASSLERLAGKGYNEQFF.

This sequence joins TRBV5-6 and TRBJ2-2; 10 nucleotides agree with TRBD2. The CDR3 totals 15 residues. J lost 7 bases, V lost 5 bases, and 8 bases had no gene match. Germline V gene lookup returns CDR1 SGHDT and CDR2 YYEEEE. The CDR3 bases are TGTGCCAGCAGTAGACCGGGACTAGCGAACGGGGAGCTGTTTTTT. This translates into CASSRPGLANGELFF.

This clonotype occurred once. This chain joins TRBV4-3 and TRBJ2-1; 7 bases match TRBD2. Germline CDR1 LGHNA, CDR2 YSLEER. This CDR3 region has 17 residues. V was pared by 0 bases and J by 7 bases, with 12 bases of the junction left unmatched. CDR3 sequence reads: CASSQDWGPGRVNEQFF. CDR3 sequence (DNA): TGCGCCAGCAGCCAAGATTGGGGCCCGGGGAGGGTGAATGAGCAGTTCTTC.